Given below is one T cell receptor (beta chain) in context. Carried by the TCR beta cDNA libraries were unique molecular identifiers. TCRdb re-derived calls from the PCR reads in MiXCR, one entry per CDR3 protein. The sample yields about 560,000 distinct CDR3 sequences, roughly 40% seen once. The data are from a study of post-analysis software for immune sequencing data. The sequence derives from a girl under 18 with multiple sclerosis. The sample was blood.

The CDR3, as DNA: TGTGCCAGCATGCCGTCGATAGCGGACCTCTACAATGAGCAGTTCTTC. Translated, it gives CASMPSIADLYNEQFF. This chain links TRBV2 with TRBJ2-1; a possible D gene is TRBD2 (6 bases). This CDR3 comprises 16 residues. V lost 7 bases, J lost 3 bases, and 19 bases lay in between. Germline lookup yields CDR1 SNHLY and CDR2 FYNNEI.